This TCR beta chain emerged from a study of blood T cell repertoires in COVID-19. The CDR3 runs to 15 residues. The V segment lost 4 bases and the J segment 2 bases; nucleotides outside the gene matches: 4. Looked up from germline, CDR1 is ENHRY and CDR2 is SYGVKD. Measured with immunoSEQ multiplex PCR; TCRdb has only the in-frame clones, and not every one. The table records about 40,000 clones, approximately 88% of them present only once. This TCR was recovered from an older woman with acute or convalescent COVID-19. Sequenced: peripheral blood. The J gene is TRBJ2-1, the V gene TRBV10-3, with 8 bases matching TRBD2. CDR3 bases: TGTGCCATCAGTGCAGCGGGGGTTACCTACAATGAGCAGTTCTTC. Translating gives CAISAAGVTYNEQFF.